The 11 T cell receptor beta chains listed next were all sequenced from one sample in a study of shared clonotypes between healthy human individuals (dated by TCRdb to 2018 to 2020). Libraries were made using the immunoSEQ multiplex PCR assay. What TCRdb holds here is the immuneACCESS table cut down to in-frame rearrangements. Part of the clones is not present; checked against another copy, under half of the missing clones reflect an unresolved V gene, and the others are unexplained. In all, the sample holds 550,000 to 600,000 clones, and just over 75% of those were seen once. The leading ten clones occupy approximately 12% of the sample. Material: PBMCs. The receptors come from a woman aged 40 to 50 in good health. Some clones in this sample may be carry-over from other donors' samples.

The CDR3: CASSPDSATDTQYF. DNA of the CDR3: TGTGCCAGCAGTCCGGACAGCGCCACAGATACGCAGTATTTT. The V call is TRBV6-4, the J call TRBJ2-3, with a tentative D call TRBD1 (6 bases). The germline V gene encodes CDR1 MRHNA and CDR2 SNTAGT. This CDR3 is built from 14 residues. Trimming shortened V by 5 bases and J by 2 bases, and 11 bases separated the two germline ends.

This sequence joins TRBV9 and TRBJ1-2; possibly TRBD1 for D (6 bases). The ends were cut back, 3 bases at V and 4 bases at J, with 16 bases in the middle. This CDR3 contains 15 residues. Germline CDR1 reads SGDLS; CDR2 reads YYNGEE. In DNA, the CDR3 is TGTGCCAGCAGCGACCGGGGGGGCTTTCGCTATGGCTACACCTTC. Translation: CASSDRGGFRYGYTF.

This chain joins TRBV30 and TRBJ2-3; TRBD2 aligns across 9 bases. The germline CDR1 and CDR2 sequences are GTSNPN and SVGIG (reference sequence). V lost 1 base, J lost 8 bases, and 1 base stayed unmatched. CDR3 size: 12 residues. CDR3 amino acids: CAWSGTSVTQYF. The CDR3 DNA is TGTGCCTGGAGTGGGACTAGCGTTACGCAGTATTTT.

This chain uses TRBV2 with TRBJ1-2, with D tentatively TRBD1 (6 bases). CDR3 length equals 13 residues. CDR1 is SNHLY and CDR2 is FYNNEI in the germline V gene. The V and J ends lost 8 bases and 3 bases respectively, with 13 bases between them. For the CDR3, the DNA is TGTGCCAGCGCCCAGGACAGCTACTATGGCTACACCTTC. Translation: CASAQDSYYGYTF. The full variable domain, with the rest looked up from reference TRBV2 and TRBJ1-2, is EPEVTQTPSHQVTQMGQEVILRCVPISNHLYFYWYRQILGQKVEFLVSFYNNEISEKSEIFDDQFSVERPDGSNFTLKIRSTKLEDSAMYFCASAQDSYYGYTFGSGTRLTVV.

The V and J genes are TRBV7-6 and TRBJ2-3, with 8 bases aligning to TRBD2. Losses at the gene ends were 0 bases for V and 6 bases for J; bases not matched to a gene: 11. The CDR3 covers 17 residues. CDR1 and CDR2 from the germline V gene are SGHVS and FNYEAQ. The CDR3 bases are TGTGCCAGCAGCTTAGCCCCCGGAAGCGGGAGTGGGGATACGCAGTATTTT. This codes for CASSLAPGSGSGDTQYF.

In the case of this clone: A much more abundant neighbour one base away suggests this may be a read error. V usage is TRBV7-8 and J usage is TRBJ2-7; 7 nucleotides match TRBD1. Germline-derived CDR1 and CDR2 are SGHVS and FQNEAQ. The CDR3 contains 12 residues. With V trimmed by 6 bases and J by 4 bases, 3 bases remained unmatched. The CDR3 is CASSWDRYEQYF. The CDR3 DNA is TGTGCCAGCAGTTGGGACAGATACGAGCAGTACTTC.

The chain recombines TRBV19 with TRBJ2-7; 10 bases match TRBD2. Trimming took 6 bases from V and 2 from J; bases not matched to a gene: 7. This CDR3 has 15 residues. Germline-derived CDR1 and CDR2 are LNHDA and SQIVND (reference sequence). The CDR3 DNA reads TGTGCCAGTAGCTTGGCAGCGGGAGGGCCCTACGAGCAGTACTTC. Translated, it gives CASSLAAGGPYEQYF. The variable domain in full, with the rest retrieved from reference TRBV19 and TRBJ2-7, is DGGITQSPKYLFRKEGQNVTLSCEQNLNHDAMYWYRQDPGQGLRLIYYSQIVNDFQKGDIAEGYSVSREKKESFPLTVTSAQKNPTAFYLCASSLAAGGPYEQYFGPGTRLTVT.

The count of this clone is one. The chain joins TRBV29-1 to TRBJ1-1, with D maybe TRBD1 (5 bases). This CDR3 spans 12 amino acids. Trimming took off 6 bases at V and 8 bases at J, with 16 bases between the two ends. The germline CDR1 and CDR2 sequences are SQVTM and ANQGSEA. The CDR3 DNA is TGCAGCGTGGGGCGGCGGCCGTTGGAAGCTTTCTTT. It yields the protein CSVGRRPLEAFF.

This clone was seen only once. V gene TRBV10-3 combines with J gene TRBJ2-1, with TRBD1 as a possible D gene (6 bases). Germline V lookup: CDR1 ENHRY, CDR2 SYGVKD. This CDR3 has 19 amino acids. With 7 bases removed from V and 0 bases from J, the gap between germline ends came to 25 bases. The CDR3: CAITLDQGIPSSSYNEQFF. As DNA, the CDR3 is TGTGCCATCACTCTCGATCAGGGGATCCCCTCGAGCTCCTACAATGAGCAGTTCTTC.

This chain connects TRBV6-5 to TRBJ2-7; 9 nucleotides match TRBD1. J gave up 3 bases and V 2 bases, and 5 bases lay outside the gene matches. Germline CDR1 and CDR2: MNHEY and SVGAGI. The CDR3 is 15 residues long. CDR3 nucleotide sequence: TGTGCCAGCAGTTACCTGGACAGGGGTATCTACGAGCAGTACTTC. Translated, it gives CASSYLDRGIYEQYF.

The chain links TRBV5-5 to TRBJ1-2; no definite D call. The length of the CDR3 is 13 residues. Trimming took 0 bases from V and 8 from J, leaving 11 bases between them. Germline values: CDR1 SGHKS, CDR2 YYEKEE (reference sequence). The CDR3: CASSLAQFNGYTF. CDR3 nucleotides: TGTGCCAGCAGCTTGGCCCAGTTTAACGGCTACACCTTC.